This T cell receptor beta chain is from a study of blood T cell repertoires in COVID-19. Overall study: Samples came from the United States, Italy and Spain, spanning acute and convalescent COVID-19. T cells, B-cell-depleted T cells, or PBMCs provided the cDNA or gDNA that served as material.

Original handling: For nucleated cells, counts were estimated from reference gene primer amplification. The table came from immunoSEQ multiplex PCR; TCRdb's copy has only in-frame clones and leaves some out. V, J and clone size are taken as reported in that table, and D and trimming were inferred from the DNA itself. This sample has 55,000 to 80,000 clones, with more than 70% found just once. This CDR3 region has 14 residues. CDR1 is LNHDA and CDR2 is SQIVND in the germline V gene (reference sequence). V was trimmed by 7 bases and J by 6 bases, leaving 18 bases between them. The receptor was derived from a man aged 45-65 years with active COVID-19. The V gene is TRBV19, the J gene TRBJ1-1; D not resolved. The sequenced sample consisted of peripheral blood. The CDR3 region has the DNA TGTGCCAGTACCCAAAACCGGGGATGGGCTGAAGCTTTCTTT. This codes for CASTQNRGWAEAFF.